The sequence of this TCR beta chain was determined in a study of HIV-infected children after antiretroviral therapy interruption. Study background: EBV and CMV exposure was recorded in most children. Study-wide points: Naive CD4+ sequences overlapped less between time points once interruption began.

This clonotype has a count of ten or more. The antigen remains undetermined. Treatment: PENTA 11 planned treatment interruption arm or continuous ART arm. Participants had taken at least three-drug ART for at least 24 weeks. The TCR library was built from RNA with a 3' RACE protocol and unique molecular identifiers. TCRdb called the 3' RACE reads again in MiXCR, with one record for every CDR3 protein. The sample holds roughly 15,000 distinct CDR3 sequences; roughly 3.5% are singletons and the top ten take 5% to 6%. The CDR3 spans 14 residues. The germline gives CDR1 SGHTA, CDR2 FQGNSA. V gave up 0 bases and J gave up 3 bases, with 8 bases separating them.

The V gene is TRBV7-2, the J gene TRBJ1-1; no firm D call. The specimen was CD45RA+ CD4+ T cells from PBMCs, collected from a donor given antiretroviral therapy, either interrupted or continuous. Subset described: naive CD4+ CD45RA+ CD45RO- T cells. This clonotype originated in a child under 18 with HIV. CDR3 amino acids: CASSLALVDTEAFF. In DNA, the CDR3 is TGTGCCAGCAGCTTAGCGCTTGTGGACACTGAAGCTTTCTTT.